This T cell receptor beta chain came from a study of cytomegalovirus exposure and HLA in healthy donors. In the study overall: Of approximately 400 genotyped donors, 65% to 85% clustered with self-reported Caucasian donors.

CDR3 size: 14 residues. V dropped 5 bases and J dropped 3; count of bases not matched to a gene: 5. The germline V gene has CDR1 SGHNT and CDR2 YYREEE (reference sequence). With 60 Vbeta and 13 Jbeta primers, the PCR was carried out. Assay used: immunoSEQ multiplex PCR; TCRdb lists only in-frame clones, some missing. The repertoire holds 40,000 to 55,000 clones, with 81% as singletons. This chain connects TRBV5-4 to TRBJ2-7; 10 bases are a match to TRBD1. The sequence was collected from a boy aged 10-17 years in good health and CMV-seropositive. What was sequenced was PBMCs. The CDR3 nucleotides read TGTGCCAGCAGTCGAAGGACAGGGGGCTACGAGCAGTACTTC. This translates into CASSRRTGGYEQYF. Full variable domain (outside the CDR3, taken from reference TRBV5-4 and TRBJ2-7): ETGVTQSPTHLIKTRGQQVTLRCSSQSGHNTVSWYQQALGQGPQFIFQYYREEENGRGNFPPRFSGLQFPNYSSELNVNALELDDSALYLCASSRRTGGYEQYFGPGTRLTVT.